The 24 T cell receptor beta chains below all came from one sample that was sequenced in a study of blood T cell repertoires in COVID-19. TCRdb's table, derived via immunoSEQ multiplex PCR, lists solely in-frame clones and lacks some. Of 180,000 or so clones in the sample, about 85% were seen once. Sequenced input: peripheral blood. These receptors were obtained from a man between 18 and 35 years old with acute or convalescent COVID-19.

This sequence joins TRBV2 and TRBJ2-1; TRBD1 agrees at 10 bases. The CDR3 runs 15 residues. V dropped 8 bases and J dropped 7; count of bases not matched to a gene: 11. Germline values: CDR1 SNHLY, CDR2 FYNNEI. The CDR3 here is CASGPGGQGRNEQFF. The CDR3 nucleotides read TGTGCCAGCGGACCCGGGGGACAGGGGAGGAATGAGCAGTTCTTC. Full variable domain (remainder filled in from reference TRBV2 and TRBJ2-1): EPEVTQTPSHQVTQMGQEVILRCVPISNHLYFYWYRQILGQKVEFLVSFYNNEISEKSEIFDDQFSVERPDGSNFTLKIRSTKLEDSAMYFCASGPGGQGRNEQFFGPGTRLTVL.

This clone appeared once. V gene TRBV5-1 combines with J gene TRBJ2-1, with D uncertain. Germline CDR1 and CDR2: SGHRS and YFSETQ. The V end was cut by 2 bases, the J end by 4 bases, with 7 bases between. This CDR3 has 13 amino acids. CDR3 amino acids: CASSLTQYNEQFF. The CDR3 nucleotides are TGCGCCAGCAGCTTAACCCAGTACAATGAGCAGTTCTTC.

J is TRBJ1-1 and V is TRBV9, with 7 bases matching TRBD1. The CDR3 is 15 residues long. With V trimmed by 3 bases and J by 5 bases, 10 bases remained unmatched. CDR1 is SGDLS, CDR2 YYNGEE, per germline. The CDR3 DNA reads TGTGCCAGCAGCGCTCGGACAGGTGCTTGGACTGAAGCTTTCTTT. Residues: CASSARTGAWTEAFF.

The chain is built from TRBV28 and TRBJ2-7; D possibly corresponds to TRBD2 (5 bases). The CDR3 has 14 residues. Germline CDR1 and CDR2: MDHEN and SYDVKM. Trimming removed 6 bases at V and 0 bases at J, with 12 bases between. DNA for the CDR3: TGTGCCAGCAGCTCTAGCATGGACTCCTACGAGCAGTACGTC. It translates to CASSSSMDSYEQYV.

This clone came up a few times. The chain has TRBV6-5 and TRBJ2-7; 9 bases match TRBD1. V was pared by 5 bases and J by 4 bases, with 9 bases of the junction left unmatched. The CDR3 covers 15 residues. The germline V gene has CDR1 MNHEY and CDR2 SVGAGI. The CDR3 here is CASSIRTGERYEQYF. CDR3 DNA: TGTGCCAGCAGTATCCGGACAGGGGAGAGGTACGAGCAGTACTTC.

The chain is built from TRBV11-2 and TRBJ1-1; D is unresolved. This CDR3 is 13 amino acids long. Germline CDR1 and CDR2: SGHAT and FQNNGV. With 1 base removed from V and 0 bases from J, the gap between germline ends came to 3 bases. The CDR3 sequence: CASSLGMNTEAFF. The CDR3 DNA is TGTGCCAGCAGCTTAGGTATGAACACTGAAGCTTTCTTT.

The chain recombines TRBV6-6 with TRBJ1-1, with unresolved D. The CDR3 totals 15 residues. Deletions cut 6 bases from V and 5 bases from J, with 19 bases between. Germline CDR1 MNHNY, CDR2 SVGAGI (reference sequence). The CDR3 region is CASRTYGVGKTEAFF. The DNA of the CDR3 is TGTGCCAGCAGAACTTACGGGGTAGGGAAAACTGAAGCTTTCTTT.

V gene TRBV9 combines with J gene TRBJ2-1, with 10 bases fitting TRBD1. Germline CDR1 SGDLS, CDR2 YYNGEE. Trimming took 2 bases from V and 0 from J; bases not matched to a gene: 2. The CDR3 is 16 amino acids. The CDR3 spells CASSVTGGSSYNEQFF. CDR3 DNA sequence: TGTGCCAGCAGCGTGACAGGGGGCAGCTCCTACAATGAGCAGTTCTTC. Complete variable domain (other parts from reference TRBV9 and TRBJ2-1): DSGVTQTPKHLITATGQRVTLRCSPRSGDLSVYWYQQSLDQGLQFLIQYYNGEERAKGNILERFSAQQFPDLHSELNLSSLELGDSALYFCASSVTGGSSYNEQFFGPGTRLTVL.

The V gene is TRBV12-3 or TRBV12-4, the J gene TRBJ1-1, with 8 positions matching TRBD1. The CDR3 spans 13 residues. V trimming: 8 bases; J trimming: 3 bases; junction bases outside the gene matches: 5. The CDR3 nucleotides read TGTGCCAGCCACGGACAGGGATACACTGAAGCTTTCTTT. Protein product: CASHGQGYTEAFF.

The chain links TRBV6-5 to TRBJ2-3; tentative D call: TRBD2 (5 bases). Germline CDR1 reads MNHEY; CDR2 reads SVGAGI. The length of the CDR3 is 15 residues. Deletions cut 2 bases from V and 3 bases from J, with 12 bases between. The CDR3 loop reads CASSYEAGLTDTQYF. The CDR3 DNA follows: TGTGCCAGCAGTTACGAGGCGGGTTTGACAGATACGCAGTATTTT.

This chain uses TRBV4-1 with TRBJ1-2; no reliable D call. Trimming left V 0 bases short and J 4 bases short, with 12 bases between. Germline lookup yields CDR1 MGHRA and CDR2 YSYEKL. This CDR3 has 15 amino acids. Written as DNA, the CDR3 is TGCGCCAGCAGCCAAGAGAGAGGGAGCGTCTATGGCTACACCTTC. Its protein is CASSQERGSVYGYTF.

The chain links TRBV13 to TRBJ2-1; 12 nucleotides agree with TRBD2. Germline loops: CDR1 PRHDT, CDR2 FYEKMQ (reference sequence). The CDR3 extends over 16 amino acids. Trimming removed 5 bases from V and 4 bases from J; junction bases left unmatched: 6. In DNA form, the CDR3 reads TGTGCCAGCAGCGCACAGGGGACTAGCGGGTACAATGAGCAGTTCTTC. Its protein is CASSAQGTSGYNEQFF.

The V gene is TRBV27, the J gene TRBJ1-5; 9 bases are a match to TRBD1. Losses at the gene ends were 1 base for V and 0 bases for J; bases not matched to a gene: 7. The CDR3 has 18 residues. Germline V CDR1 and CDR2: MNHEY, SMNVEV (reference sequence). The CDR3 spells CASSLWGQGRISNQPQHF. The CDR3 DNA reads TGTGCCAGCAGTTTATGGGGACAGGGACGAATTAGCAATCAGCCCCAGCATTTT.

Only one count was recorded for this clone. The DNA for the CDR3 is TGTGCCAGCGGGAGAGCGGGGAGGGATACGCAGTATTTT. Translating gives CASGRAGRDTQYF. The J gene is TRBJ2-3, the V gene TRBV7-2, with 7 bases identical to TRBD2. Germline V gene lookup returns CDR1 SGHTA and CDR2 FQGNSA. The CDR3 runs to 13 residues. V was pared by 8 bases and J by 6 bases, with 8 bases of the junction left unmatched. Supplemented by reference TRBV7-2 and TRBJ2-3, the full variable domain reads GAGVSQSPSNKVTEKGKDVELRCDPISGHTALYWYRQSLGQGLEFLIYFQGNSAPDKSGLPSDRFSAERTGGSVSTLTIQRTQQEDSAVYLCASGRAGRDTQYFGPGTRLTVL.

The chain recombines TRBV6-1 with TRBJ1-6; possible D gene TRBD1, 5 bases. Trimming took off 2 bases at V and 4 bases at J, with 12 bases between the two ends. Looked up from germline, CDR1 is MNHNS and CDR2 is SASEGT. The length of the CDR3 is 16 residues. The CDR3 DNA reads as TGTGCCAGCAGTGAAATGGGGCCGGATTATAATTCACCCCTCCACTTT. Translated, it gives CASSEMGPDYNSPLHF.

The gene calls are TRBV3-1 (or the pseudogene TRBV3-2) and TRBJ1-2, with TRBD1 matching 9 bases. Germline CDR1 reads LGHDT; CDR2 reads YNNKEL (reference sequence). Trimming removed 3 bases from V and 5 bases from J; junction bases left unmatched: 4. The CDR3 contains 14 residues. In DNA form, the CDR3 reads TGTGCCAGCAGCCATCCGGACAGGGGATATGGCTACACCTTC. Its translation: CASSHPDRGYGYTF.

The chain is built from TRBV19 and TRBJ1-2; D might be TRBD1 (5 bases). In germline, CDR1 is LNHDA, CDR2 SQIVND (reference sequence). The CDR3 loop spans 14 amino acids. With 4 bases removed from V and 4 bases from J, the gap between germline ends came to 13 bases. In DNA, the CDR3 is TGTGCCAGTAGTACCGGGGACTCTGGCTATGGCTACACCTTC. Translated, it gives CASSTGDSGYGYTF. The complete variable domain, with remaining parts taken from reference TRBV19 and TRBJ1-2, reads DGGITQSPKYLFRKEGQNVTLSCEQNLNHDAMYWYRQDPGQGLRLIYYSQIVNDFQKGDIAEGYSVSREKKESFPLTVTSAQKNPTAFYLCASSTGDSGYGYTFGSGTRLTVV.

The chain recombines TRBV9 with TRBJ2-2; 7 nucleotides agree with TRBD1. Germline-derived CDR1 and CDR2 are SGDLS and YYNGEE. With 4 bases clipped from V and 2 bases from J, the junction kept 11 bases outside the gene matches. The CDR3 totals 17 residues. The CDR3 sequence is CASSFNPGQQNTGELFF. The CDR3 DNA reads TGTGCCAGCAGCTTCAATCCGGGACAGCAAAACACCGGGGAGCTGTTTTTT.

This clone came up a few times. This CDR3 is also generated by other DNA sequences in the sample. The chain combines TRBV5-1 with TRBJ2-3; a possible D gene is TRBD1 (6 bases). Per germline, CDR1 SGHRS and CDR2 YFSETQ. This CDR3 is 14 amino acids long. The V gene lost 4 bases and the J gene lost 2 bases, with 11 bases spanning the gap. CDR3 in DNA: TGCGCCAGCAGCCCCGGACAGTACACAGATACGCAGTATTTT. It yields the protein CASSPGQYTDTQYF.

The chain couples TRBV12-3 or TRBV12-4 to TRBJ2-1; D gene uncertain. The CDR3 length is 13 residues. Trimming took 4 bases from V and 0 from J, leaving 4 bases between them. The CDR3 protein is CASSSGSYNEQFF. The CDR3 DNA follows: TGTGCCAGCAGTTCGGGCTCCTACAATGAGCAGTTCTTC.

The chain couples TRBV5-1 to TRBJ2-3; no reliable D call. The V and J ends lost 0 bases and 5 bases respectively, with 4 bases between them. Germline loops: CDR1 SGHRS, CDR2 YFSETQ. This CDR3 has 12 residues. The CDR3 sequence: CASSLVLDTQYF. CDR3 in DNA: TGCGCCAGCAGCTTGGTTCTAGATACGCAGTATTTT.

This sequence joins TRBV11-2 and TRBJ1-2; D unclear. The CDR3 length is 12 residues. Germline V gene data show CDR1 as SGHAT and CDR2 as FQNNGV. V lost 3 bases, J lost 9 bases, and 11 bases lay in between. The CDR3 spells CASSLTNSRYTF. The CDR3 DNA follows: TGTGCCAGCAGCTTGACTAACTCGCGCTACACCTTC. The whole variable domain, remainder taken from reference TRBV11-2 and TRBJ1-2, is EAGVAQSPRYKIIEKRQSVAFWCNPISGHATLYWYQQILGQGPKLLIQFQNNGVVDDSQLPKDRFSAERLKGVDSTLKIQPAKLEDSAVYLCASSLTNSRYTFGSGTRLTVV.

The rearrangement links TRBV10-3 to TRBJ1-1, with a tentative D call TRBD1 (5 bases). Germline values: CDR1 ENHRY, CDR2 SYGVKD. The V end was cut by 10 bases, the J end by 3 bases, with 15 bases between. The CDR3 is 13 residues long. The CDR3 sequence is CATHQEGYTEAFF. Here the CDR3 DNA reads TGTGCCACCCACCAGGAGGGGTACACTGAAGCTTTCTTT.

CDR3 DNA sequence: TGTGCCAGCAGTTTGTCCGACACGTACTATGGCTACACCTTC. Amino acid sequence: CASSLSDTYYGYTF. J is TRBJ1-2 and V is TRBV28; D not certain. The CDR3 is 14 amino acids. The germline gives CDR1 MDHEN, CDR2 SYDVKM. Trimming left V 3 bases short and J 3 bases short, with 11 bases between.